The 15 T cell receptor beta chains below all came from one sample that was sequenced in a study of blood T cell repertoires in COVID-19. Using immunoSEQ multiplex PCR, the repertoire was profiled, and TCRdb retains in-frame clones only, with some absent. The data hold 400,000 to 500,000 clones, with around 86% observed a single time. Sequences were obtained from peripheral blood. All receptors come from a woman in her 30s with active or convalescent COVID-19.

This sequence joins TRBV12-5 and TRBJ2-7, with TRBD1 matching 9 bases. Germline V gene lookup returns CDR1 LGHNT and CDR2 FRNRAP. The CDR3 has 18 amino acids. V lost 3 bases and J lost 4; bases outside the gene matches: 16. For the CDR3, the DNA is TGTGCTAGTGGTTTAAGCCCCTTGGGTGACAGGGGGAAATACGAGCAGTACTTC. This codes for CASGLSPLGDRGKYEQYF.

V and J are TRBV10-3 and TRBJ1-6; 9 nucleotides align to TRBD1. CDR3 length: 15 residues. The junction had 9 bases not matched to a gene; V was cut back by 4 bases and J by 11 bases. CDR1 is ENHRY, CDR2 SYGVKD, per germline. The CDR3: CAISGDRDREAPLHF. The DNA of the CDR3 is TGTGCCATCAGTGGAGACCGGGACAGGGAAGCACCCCTCCACTTT.

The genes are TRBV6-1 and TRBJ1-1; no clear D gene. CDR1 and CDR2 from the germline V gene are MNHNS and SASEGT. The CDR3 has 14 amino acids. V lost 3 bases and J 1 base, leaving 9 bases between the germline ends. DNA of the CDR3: TGTGCCAGCAGTGACGTCAGTTCGAACACTGAAGCTTTCTTT. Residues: CASSDVSSNTEAFF.

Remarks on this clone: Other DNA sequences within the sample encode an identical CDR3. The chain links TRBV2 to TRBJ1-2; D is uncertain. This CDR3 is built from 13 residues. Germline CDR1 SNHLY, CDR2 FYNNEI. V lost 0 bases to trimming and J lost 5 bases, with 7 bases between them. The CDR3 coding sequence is TGTGCCAGCAGTGAAGCGGGCGGGTATGGCTACACCTTC. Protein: CASSEAGGYGYTF.

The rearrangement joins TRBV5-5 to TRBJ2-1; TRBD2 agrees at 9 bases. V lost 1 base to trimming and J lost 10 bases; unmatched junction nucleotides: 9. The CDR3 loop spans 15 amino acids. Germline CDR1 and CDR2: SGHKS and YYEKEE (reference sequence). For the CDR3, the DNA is TGTGCCAGCAGCTTGAGCCTAGCGGGATATGACGAGCAGTTCTTC. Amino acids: CASSLSLAGYDEQFF.

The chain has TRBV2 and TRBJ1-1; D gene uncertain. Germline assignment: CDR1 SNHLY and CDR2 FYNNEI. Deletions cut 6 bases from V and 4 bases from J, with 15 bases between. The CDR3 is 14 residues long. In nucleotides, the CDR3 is TGTGCCAGCAGGAGGGAAGGGTTTACCACTGAAGCTTTCTTT. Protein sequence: CASRREGFTTEAFF.

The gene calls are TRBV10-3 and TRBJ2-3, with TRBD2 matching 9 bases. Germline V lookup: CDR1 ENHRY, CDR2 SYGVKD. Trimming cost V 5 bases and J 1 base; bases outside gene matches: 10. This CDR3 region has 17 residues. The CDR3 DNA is TGTGCCATCAGTCCCCACCTGGTAGCGGGGGGCACAGATACGCAGTATTTT. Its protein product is CAISPHLVAGGTDTQYF.

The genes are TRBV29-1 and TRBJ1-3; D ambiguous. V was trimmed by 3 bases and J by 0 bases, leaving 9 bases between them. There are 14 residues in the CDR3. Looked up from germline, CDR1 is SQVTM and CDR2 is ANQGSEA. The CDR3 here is CSVEWSFSGNTIYF. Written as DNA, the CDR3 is TGCAGCGTTGAGTGGAGTTTCTCTGGAAACACCATATATTTT.

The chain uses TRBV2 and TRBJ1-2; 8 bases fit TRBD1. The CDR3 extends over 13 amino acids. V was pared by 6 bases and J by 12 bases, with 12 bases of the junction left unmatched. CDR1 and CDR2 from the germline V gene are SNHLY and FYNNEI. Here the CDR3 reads CASRPERQGSNTF. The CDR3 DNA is TGTGCCAGCAGGCCTGAGAGACAGGGGTCTAACACCTTC.

This CDR3 is CSATRYNEQFF. Here the CDR3 DNA reads TGCAGTGCTACACGGTACAATGAGCAGTTCTTC. The chain recombines TRBV20-1 with TRBJ2-1, with unresolved D. Germline lookup yields CDR1 DFQATT and CDR2 SNEGSKA (reference sequence). V was trimmed by 4 bases and J by 4 bases, leaving 5 bases between them. The CDR3 totals 11 residues.

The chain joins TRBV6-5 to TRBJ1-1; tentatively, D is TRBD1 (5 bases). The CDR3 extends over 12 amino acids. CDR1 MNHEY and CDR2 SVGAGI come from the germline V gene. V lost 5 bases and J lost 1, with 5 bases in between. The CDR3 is CASSTGNTEAFF. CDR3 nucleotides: TGTGCCAGCAGTACAGGGAACACTGAAGCTTTCTTT.

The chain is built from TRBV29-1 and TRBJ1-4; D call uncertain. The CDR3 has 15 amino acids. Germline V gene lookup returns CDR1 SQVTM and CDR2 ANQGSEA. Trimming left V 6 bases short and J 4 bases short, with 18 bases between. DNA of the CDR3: TGCAGCGTAAGAGGGATTTCTGATGGTAATGAAAAACTGTTTTTT. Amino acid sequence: CSVRGISDGNEKLFF. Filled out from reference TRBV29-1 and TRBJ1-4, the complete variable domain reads SAVISQKPSRDICQRGTSLTIQCQVDSQVTMMFWYRQQPGQSLTLIATANQGSEATYESGFVIDKFPISRPNLTFSTLTVSNMSPEDSSIYLCSVRGISDGNEKLFFGSGTQLSVL.

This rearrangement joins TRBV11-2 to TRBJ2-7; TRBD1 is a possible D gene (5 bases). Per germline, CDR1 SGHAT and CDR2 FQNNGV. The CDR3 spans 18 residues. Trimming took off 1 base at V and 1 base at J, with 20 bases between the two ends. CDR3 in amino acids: CASSLGKYRQTSSYEQYF. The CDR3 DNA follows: TGTGCCAGCAGCTTAGGAAAATATCGACAGACTTCGTCCTACGAGCAGTACTTC.

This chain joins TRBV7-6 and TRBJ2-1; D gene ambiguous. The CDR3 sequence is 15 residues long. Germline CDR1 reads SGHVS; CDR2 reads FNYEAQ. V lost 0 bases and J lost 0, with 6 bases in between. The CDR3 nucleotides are TGTGCCAGCAGCTTAGCAGCAAACTCCTACAATGAGCAGTTCTTC. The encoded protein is CASSLAANSYNEQFF.

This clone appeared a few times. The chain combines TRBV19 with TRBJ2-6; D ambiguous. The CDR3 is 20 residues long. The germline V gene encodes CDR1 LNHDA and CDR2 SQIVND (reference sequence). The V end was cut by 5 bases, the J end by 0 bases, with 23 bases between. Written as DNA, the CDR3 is TGTGCCAGTAGTTCCCAGGCCGACCCTCTTCCTATCTCTGGGGCCAACGTCCTGACTTTC. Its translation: CASSSQADPLPISGANVLTF. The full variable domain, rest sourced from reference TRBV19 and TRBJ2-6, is DGGITQSPKYLFRKEGQNVTLSCEQNLNHDAMYWYRQDPGQGLRLIYYSQIVNDFQKGDIAEGYSVSREKKESFPLTVTSAQKNPTAFYLCASSSQADPLPISGANVLTFGAGSRLTVL.